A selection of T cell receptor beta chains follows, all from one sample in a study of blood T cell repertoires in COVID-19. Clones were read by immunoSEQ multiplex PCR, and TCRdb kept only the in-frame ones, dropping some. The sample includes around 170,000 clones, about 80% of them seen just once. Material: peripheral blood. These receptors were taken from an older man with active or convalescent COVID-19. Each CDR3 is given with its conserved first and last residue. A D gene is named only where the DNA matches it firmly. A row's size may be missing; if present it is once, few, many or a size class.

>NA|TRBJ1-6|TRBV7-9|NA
CASKAGRSSPLHF
TGTGCCAGCAAGGCAGGGCGAAGTTCACCCCTCCACTTT
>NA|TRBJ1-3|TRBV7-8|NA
CASRAGRSGNTIYF
TGTGCCAGCAGGGCGGGACGCTCGGGAAACACCATATATTTT
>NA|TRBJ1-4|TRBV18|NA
CASSATGTNEKLFF
TGTGCCAGCTCTGCTACAGGAACTAATGAAAAACTGTTTTTT
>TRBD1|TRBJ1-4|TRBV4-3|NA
CASSQVGTGDEKLFF
TGCGCCAGCAGCCAAGTGGGGACAGGGGATGAAAAACTGTTTTTT
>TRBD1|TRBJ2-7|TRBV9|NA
CASSVEPDRGSFYEQYF
TGTGCCAGCAGCGTAGAACCGGACAGGGGGTCGTTTTACGAGCAGTACTTC
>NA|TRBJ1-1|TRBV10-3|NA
CAISDQGNTEAFF
TGTGCCATCAGTGACCAGGGTAACACTGAAGCTTTCTTT
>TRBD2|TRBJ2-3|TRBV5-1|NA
CASSSHLAGVADTQYF
TGCGCCAGCAGCTCGCACCTAGCGGGAGTTGCAGATACGCAGTATTTT
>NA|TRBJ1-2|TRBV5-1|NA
CASSLAGAWDYGYTF
TGCGCCAGCAGCTTGGCTGGAGCCTGGGACTATGGCTACACCTTC
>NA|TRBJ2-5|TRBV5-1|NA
CASSLEAQEVETQYF
TGCGCCAGCAGCTTGGAGGCCCAGGAGGTTGAGACCCAGTACTTC
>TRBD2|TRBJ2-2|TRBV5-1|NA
CASSWGGTGELFF
TGCGCCAGCAGCTGGGGGGGCACCGGGGAGCTGTTTTTT
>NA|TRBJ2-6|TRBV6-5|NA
CASSYAAGSGANVLTF
TGTGCCAGCAGTTACGCCGCAGGGTCTGGGGCCAACGTCCTGACTTTC
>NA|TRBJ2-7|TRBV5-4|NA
CASSLPREDEQYF
TGTGCCAGCAGCTTACCCAGGGAGGACGAGCAGTACTTC
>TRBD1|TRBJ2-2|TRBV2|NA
CASRERGTGNTGELFF
TGTGCCAGCCGGGAGAGGGGGACAGGGAACACCGGGGAGCTGTTTTTT
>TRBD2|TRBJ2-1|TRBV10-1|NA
CASSESVAGLYNEQFF
TGCGCCAGCAGTGAGTCGGTAGCGGGACTATACAATGAGCAGTTCTTC
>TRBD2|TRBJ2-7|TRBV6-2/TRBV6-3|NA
CASSYGTSGYEQYF
TGTGCCAGCAGTTACGGGACTAGCGGCTACGAGCAGTACTTC
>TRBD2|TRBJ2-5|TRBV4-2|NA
CASSQVSGGARETQYF
TGTGCCAGCAGCCAAGTTAGCGGGGGGGCTCGGGAGACCCAGTACTTC
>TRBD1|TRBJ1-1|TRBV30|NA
CAWSDPPRQGLNTEAFF
TGTGCCTGGAGTGACCCCCCACGACAGGGATTGAACACTGAAGCTTTCTTT
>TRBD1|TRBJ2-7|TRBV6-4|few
CASRRDREPYEQYF
TGTGCCAGCCGACGAGACAGGGAACCTTACGAGCAGTACTTC
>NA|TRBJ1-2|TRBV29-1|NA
CSASDRGYGYTF
TGCAGCGCTTCAGACAGAGGCTATGGCTACACCTTC
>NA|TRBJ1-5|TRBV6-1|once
CASSEVGARGQPQHF
TGTGCCAGCAGTGAAGTGGGGGCTCGGGGTCAGCCCCAGCATTTT
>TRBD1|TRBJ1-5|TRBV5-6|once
CASSLAHGGGESNQPQHF
TGTGCCAGCAGCTTGGCCCACGGAGGGGGCGAAAGCAATCAGCCCCAGCATTTT
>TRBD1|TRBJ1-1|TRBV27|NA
CASSLSTGSGTEAFF
TGTGCCAGCAGTTTATCGACAGGGAGCGGCACTGAAGCTTTCTTT
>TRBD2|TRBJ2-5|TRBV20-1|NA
CSASLAAQYF
TGCAGTGCTAGTCTAGCGGCCCAGTACTTC
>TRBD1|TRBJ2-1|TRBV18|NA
CASSHRDRLNNEQFF
TGTGCCAGCTCGCACCGGGACAGACTGAACAATGAGCAGTTCTTC
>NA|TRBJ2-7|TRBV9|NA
CASSVGGRAPYEQYF
TGTGCCAGCAGCGTAGGGGGCAGGGCCCCCTACGAGCAGTACTTC
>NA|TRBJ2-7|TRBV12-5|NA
CASGFPQGSSYEQYF
TGTGCTAGTGGTTTCCCCCAGGGTTCCTCCTACGAGCAGTACTTC
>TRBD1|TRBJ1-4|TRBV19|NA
CASSIEDRGRNEKLFF
TGTGCCAGTAGTATAGAAGACAGGGGGAGAAATGAAAAACTGTTTTTT
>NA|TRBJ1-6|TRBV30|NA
CAWSSRGRNSPLHF
TGTGCCTGGAGCTCGCGGGGTCGCAATTCACCCCTCCACTTT
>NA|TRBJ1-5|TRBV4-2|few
CASSQTVHSNQPQHF
TGTGCCAGCAGCCAAACAGTTCATAGCAATCAGCCCCAGCATTTT
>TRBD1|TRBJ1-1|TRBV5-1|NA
CASTQGQDNTEAFF
TGCGCCAGCACCCAGGGACAGGACAACACTGAAGCTTTCTTT
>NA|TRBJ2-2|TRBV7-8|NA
CASSLLAGDTGELFF
TGTGCCAGCAGCTTACTAGCAGGGGACACCGGGGAGCTGTTTTTT
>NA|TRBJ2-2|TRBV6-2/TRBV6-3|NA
CASSRPGLGTGELFF
TGTGCCAGCAGCCGACCGGGACTCGGCACCGGGGAGCTGTTTTTT
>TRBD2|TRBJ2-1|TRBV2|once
CASRGGLVGSYNEQFF
TGTGCCAGCAGAGGGGGACTAGTGGGCTCCTACAATGAGCAGTTCTTC
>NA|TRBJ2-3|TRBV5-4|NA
CASSLASSTDTQYF
TGTGCCAGCAGCTTGGCGAGTAGCACAGATACGCAGTATTTT
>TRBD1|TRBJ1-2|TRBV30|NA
CAGRTGVGYTF
TGTGCCGGAAGGACAGGGGTAGGCTACACCTTC
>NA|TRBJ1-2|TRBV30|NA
CAWSRQNGGYTF
TGTGCCTGGAGCCGACAAAACGGCGGCTACACCTTC
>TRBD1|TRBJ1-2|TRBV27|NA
CASSFNGQGMSGYTF
TGTGCCAGCAGTTTTAACGGACAGGGGATGAGCGGCTACACCTTC
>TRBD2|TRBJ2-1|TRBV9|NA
CASSVGLGSGGMDEQFF
TGTGCCAGCAGCGTAGGCCTAGGTAGCGGGGGGATGGATGAGCAGTTCTTC
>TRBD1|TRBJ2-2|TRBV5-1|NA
CASSSIRTGGNTGELFF
TGCGCCAGCAGCTCGATACGGACAGGGGGTAACACCGGGGAGCTGTTTTTT
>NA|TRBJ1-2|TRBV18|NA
CASSPDPRVEYGYTF
TGTGCCAGCTCACCCGACCCGAGGGTAGAGTATGGCTACACCTTC
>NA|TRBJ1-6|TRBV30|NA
CAWTLGGSYSPLHF
TGTGCCTGGACCTTGGGGGGGTCCTATTCACCCCTCCACTTT
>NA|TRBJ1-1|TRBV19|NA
CASSTVGRNTEAFF
TGTGCCAGTAGTACAGTCGGGAGAAACACTGAAGCTTTCTTT
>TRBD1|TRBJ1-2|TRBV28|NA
CASSRAGGDGYTF
TGTGCCAGCAGCCGGGCAGGGGGCGACGGCTACACCTTC
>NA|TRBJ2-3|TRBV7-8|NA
CASSTPSTAVRPYF
TGTGCCAGCAGCACGCCCTCGACTGCCGTCCGACCGTATTTT
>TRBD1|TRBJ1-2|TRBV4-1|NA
CASSQGRTGHGYTF
TGCGCCAGCAGCCAAGGAAGGACAGGGCATGGCTACACCTTC
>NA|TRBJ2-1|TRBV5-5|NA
CASSSGGSELNEQFF
TGTGCCAGCAGCTCAGGAGGGAGTGAGTTAAATGAGCAGTTCTTC
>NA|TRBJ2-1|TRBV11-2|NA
CASSFFAAGRRSYNEQFF
TGTGCCAGCAGCTTTTTCGCGGCGGGAAGGCGCTCCTACAATGAGCAGTTCTTC
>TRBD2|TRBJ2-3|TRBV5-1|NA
CASSFRTSGVGDTQYF
TGCGCCAGCAGCTTCAGGACTAGCGGGGTGGGAGATACGCAGTATTTT
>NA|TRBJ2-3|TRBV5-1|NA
CASRTSATSTDTQYF
TGCGCCAGCAGGACCAGCGCAACTAGCACAGATACGCAGTATTTT
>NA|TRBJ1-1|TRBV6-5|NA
CASNFYRAEAFF
TGTGCCAGCAACTTCTACAGGGCTGAAGCTTTCTTT
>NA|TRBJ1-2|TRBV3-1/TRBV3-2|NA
CASSQVREGPWGGYTF
TGTGCCAGCAGCCAAGTCCGAGAGGGCCCATGGGGTGGCTACACCTTC
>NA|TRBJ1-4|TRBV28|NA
CASRGEGVEKLFF
TGTGCCAGCAGAGGGGAAGGGGTGGAAAAACTGTTTTTT
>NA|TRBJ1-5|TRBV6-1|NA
CASSGGGGRNDQPQHF
TGTGCCAGCAGTGGGGGGGGAGGTCGTAATGATCAGCCCCAGCATTTT
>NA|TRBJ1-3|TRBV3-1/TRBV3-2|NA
CASSQWQVISGNTIYF
TGTGCCAGCAGCCAATGGCAGGTGATCTCTGGAAACACCATATATTTT
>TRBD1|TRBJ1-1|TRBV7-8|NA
CASSPTGGEAFF
TGTGCCAGCAGCCCGACAGGGGGCGAAGCTTTCTTT
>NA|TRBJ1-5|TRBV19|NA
CASSTKQGAHQPQHF
TGTGCCAGTAGTACGAAACAGGGAGCACATCAGCCCCAGCATTTT
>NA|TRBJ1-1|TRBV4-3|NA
CASSPSVAGNTEAFF
TGCGCCAGCAGCCCATCGGTGGCAGGGAACACTGAAGCTTTCTTT